A selection of T cell receptor beta chains follows, all from one sample in a study of T cell responses to AZD1222 COVID-19 vaccine. TCRdb keeps only in-frame clones here, not all; method: immunoSEQ multiplex PCR. Among around 110,000 clones listed, about 90% were seen once. The sequencing here drew on peripheral blood, taken on day 0 of AZD1222 vaccination. Every receptor here comes from an adult in good health. Each CDR3 is given with its conserved first and last residue. D genes are given only for firm matches. For some rows the clone size is stated as once, few or many, or as a class when expanded; others skip it.

D gene: .
clone size: .
J gene: TRBJ2-5
V gene: TRBV4-3
CDR3 DNA: TGCGCCAGCAGCCAAGATCTCACGGGAGAGACCCAGTACTTC
CDR3 protein: CASSQDLTGETQYF

D gene: .
clone size: .
J gene: TRBJ2-1
V gene: TRBV5-1
CDR3 DNA: TGCGCCAGCAGCTTGGGTAGGGACTCTACCTACCTCAGCTCCTACAATGAGCAGTTCTTC
CDR3 protein: CASSLGRDSTYLSSYNEQFF

D gene: .
clone size: .
J gene: TRBJ2-7
V gene: TRBV5-1
CDR3 DNA: TGCGCCAGCAGTTTCGGGGGCCCCTACGAGCAGTACTTC
CDR3 protein: CASSFGGPYEQYF

D gene: .
clone size: once
J gene: TRBJ2-7
V gene: TRBV28
CDR3 DNA: TGTGCCAGCAGACCCGGACAGACCTACGAGCAGTACTTC
CDR3 protein: CASRPGQTYEQYF

D gene: .
clone size: once
J gene: TRBJ2-1
V gene: TRBV10-1
CDR3 DNA: TGCGCCAGCAGCCGCACAGGTTCCTACAATGAGCAGTTCTTC
CDR3 protein: CASSRTGSYNEQFF

D gene: .
clone size: .
J gene: TRBJ1-2
V gene: TRBV11-2
CDR3 DNA: TGTGCCAGCAGCTTAGATGGACGGCCGAGACCTGGAGGAGGCTATGGCTACACCTTC
CDR3 protein: CASSLDGRPRPGGGYGYTF

D gene: TRBD1
clone size: .
J gene: TRBJ1-6
V gene: TRBV10-2
CDR3 DNA: TGCGCCAGCAGTGGACAGGGAAATTCACCCCTCCACTTT
CDR3 protein: CASSGQGNSPLHF

D gene: .
clone size: .
J gene: TRBJ1-2
V gene: TRBV9
CDR3 DNA: TGTGCCAGCAGCGTGGGACACCCTAATTCTGGCTACACCTTC
CDR3 protein: CASSVGHPNSGYTF

D gene: .
clone size: .
J gene: TRBJ2-1
V gene: TRBV29-1
CDR3 DNA: TGCAGCGTTGATCCCCCAATGAATGTCTACTACAATGAGCAGTTCTTC
CDR3 protein: CSVDPPMNVYYNEQFF

D gene: .
clone size: .
J gene: TRBJ2-6
V gene: TRBV6-5
CDR3 DNA: TGTGCCAGCGGGTCTGGGGCCAACGTCCTGACTTTC
CDR3 protein: CASGSGANVLTF

D gene: .
clone size: .
J gene: TRBJ1-6
V gene: TRBV11-1
CDR3 DNA: TGTGCCAGCAGCTTATTGGCGGAGAATTCACCCCTCCACTTT
CDR3 protein: CASSLLAENSPLHF

D gene: .
clone size: .
J gene: TRBJ2-1
V gene: TRBV6-6
CDR3 DNA: TGTGCCAGCACCTTACGGCGGTCTAGCGCCGATGAGCAGTTCTTC
CDR3 protein: CASTLRRSSADEQFF

D gene: .
clone size: once
J gene: TRBJ1-2
V gene: TRBV4-1
CDR3 DNA: TGCGCCAGCAGCCAAGATGACGGGACGGGTTATGGCTACACCTTC
CDR3 protein: CASSQDDGTGYGYTF

D gene: .
clone size: .
J gene: TRBJ1-1
V gene: TRBV19
CDR3 DNA: TGTGCCAGTAGTGGCCTGAACACTGAAGCTTTCTTT
CDR3 protein: CASSGLNTEAFF

D gene: .
clone size: .
J gene: TRBJ1-1
V gene: TRBV18
CDR3 DNA: TGTGCCAGCTCACCCCACAGGGAAGCTTTCTTT
CDR3 protein: CASSPHREAFF

D gene: TRBD1
clone size: .
J gene: TRBJ1-2
V gene: TRBV9
CDR3 DNA: TGTGCCAGCAGCGTAACGGACAGGCCCAGCTATGGCTACACCTTC
CDR3 protein: CASSVTDRPSYGYTF

D gene: .
clone size: .
J gene: TRBJ1-3
V gene: TRBV7-9
CDR3 DNA: TGTGCCAGCAGCCACTGGGGCCCGGGGAACGGTTCGGGAAACACCATATATTTT
CDR3 protein: CASSHWGPGNGSGNTIYF

D gene: .
clone size: .
J gene: TRBJ1-1
V gene: TRBV10-3
CDR3 DNA: TGTGCCATCAGTGAAGGGGGAAGGAATACTGAAGCTTTCTTT
CDR3 protein: CAISEGGRNTEAFF

D gene: .
clone size: .
J gene: TRBJ1-2
V gene: TRBV4-2
CDR3 DNA: TGTGCCAGCAGCCAAGATCGACTGGACTATGGCTACACCTTC
CDR3 protein: CASSQDRLDYGYTF

D gene: .
clone size: .
J gene: TRBJ1-1
V gene: TRBV3-1/TRBV3-2
CDR3 DNA: TGTGCCAGCAGCCAAGCCCGATCGGGTCAAGCTTTCTTT
CDR3 protein: CASSQARSGQAFF

D gene: TRBD2
clone size: .
J gene: TRBJ2-5
V gene: TRBV7-6
CDR3 DNA: TGTGCCAGCAGCTTAGGAGCGGGAGAGGAGACCCAGTACTTC
CDR3 protein: CASSLGAGEETQYF

D gene: .
clone size: .
J gene: TRBJ1-2
V gene: TRBV14
CDR3 DNA: TGTGCCAGCAGCCAAGAGAGGCTCGCGGGTTATGGCTACACCTTC
CDR3 protein: CASSQERLAGYGYTF

D gene: .
clone size: .
J gene: TRBJ1-5
V gene: TRBV10-3
CDR3 DNA: TGTGCCATCAGTGACGGGGGGGATCAGCCCCAGCATTTT
CDR3 protein: CAISDGGDQPQHF

D gene: .
clone size: .
J gene: TRBJ1-3
V gene: TRBV5-6
CDR3 DNA: TGTGCCAGCAGCTTGAATGTACCCTACTCTGGAAACACCATATATTTT
CDR3 protein: CASSLNVPYSGNTIYF

D gene: .
clone size: .
J gene: TRBJ1-1
V gene: TRBV19
CDR3 DNA: TGTGCCAGTAGTATTGGAGAGGTGACTGAAGCTTTCTTT
CDR3 protein: CASSIGEVTEAFF

D gene: TRBD1
clone size: .
J gene: TRBJ1-5
V gene: TRBV7-3
CDR3 DNA: TGTGCCAGCAGCCCGACAGGGGGCCATCAGCCCCAGCATTTT
CDR3 protein: CASSPTGGHQPQHF

D gene: .
clone size: .
J gene: TRBJ1-2
V gene: TRBV18
CDR3 DNA: TGTGCCAGCTCACCCGTGGGGAAGACTCAGCGCGGCTACACCTTC
CDR3 protein: CASSPVGKTQRGYTF

D gene: .
clone size: .
J gene: TRBJ1-2
V gene: TRBV6-5
CDR3 DNA: TGTGCCAGCAGTCCCCTCGGGGGGGACGTTGGGGGCTACACCTTC
CDR3 protein: CASSPLGGDVGGYTF

D gene: .
clone size: .
J gene: TRBJ2-5
V gene: TRBV2
CDR3 DNA: TGTGCCAGCAGTGGTCTCCTAGGGTCCCAAGAGACCCAGTACTTC
CDR3 protein: CASSGLLGSQETQYF

D gene: TRBD2
clone size: .
J gene: TRBJ2-7
V gene: TRBV6-1
CDR3 DNA: TGTGCCAGCAGCCCCGGGACTACGGTCTACGAGCAGTACTTC
CDR3 protein: CASSPGTTVYEQYF

D gene: .
clone size: .
J gene: TRBJ1-3
V gene: TRBV4-2
CDR3 DNA: TGTGCCAGCAGCCAAGATTCAGGGAACGGGGGAAACACCATATATTTT
CDR3 protein: CASSQDSGNGGNTIYF

D gene: .
clone size: .
J gene: TRBJ1-5
V gene: TRBV6-6
CDR3 DNA: TGTGCCAGCAGTAGTCAGCCCCAGCATTTT
CDR3 protein: CASSSQPQHF

D gene: .
clone size: .
J gene: TRBJ1-5
V gene: TRBV10-3
CDR3 DNA: TGTGCCATCAGTGAGTCGGAGAGCAATCAGCCCCAGCATTTT
CDR3 protein: CAISESESNQPQHF

D gene: .
clone size: .
J gene: TRBJ1-1
V gene: TRBV12-3/TRBV12-4
CDR3 DNA: TGTGCCAGCATCCTAGGGGGGTTTTCTGAAGCTTTCTTT
CDR3 protein: CASILGGFSEAFF

D gene: TRBD2
clone size: .
J gene: TRBJ2-1
V gene: TRBV6-5
CDR3 DNA: TGTGCCAGCAGTCCGAGCGGGAGTTGGTTCAATGAGCAGTTCTTC
CDR3 protein: CASSPSGSWFNEQFF

D gene: TRBD1
clone size: .
J gene: TRBJ1-2
V gene: TRBV2
CDR3 DNA: TGTGCCAGCGCTACAGGGGGCGGTGGCTACACCTTC
CDR3 protein: CASATGGGGYTF

D gene: .
clone size: .
J gene: TRBJ2-1
V gene: TRBV18
CDR3 DNA: TGTGCCAGCTCAACTTTGGGGGGAAGCTCCTACAATGAGCAGTTCTTC
CDR3 protein: CASSTLGGSSYNEQFF

D gene: TRBD2
clone size: .
J gene: TRBJ2-3
V gene: TRBV4-1
CDR3 DNA: TGCGCCAGCAGCCAAGGTTTGGCTAGCGGGTTCTCCAGGGGTCCAGATACGCAGTATTTT
CDR3 protein: CASSQGLASGFSRGPDTQYF

D gene: TRBD1
clone size: .
J gene: TRBJ1-1
V gene: TRBV15
CDR3 DNA: TGTGCCACCAGCGTCGACAGGGTGGGTAACACTGAAGCTTTCTTT
CDR3 protein: CATSVDRVGNTEAFF

D gene: .
clone size: .
J gene: TRBJ1-1
V gene: TRBV18
CDR3 DNA: TGTGCCAGCTCACCAAGCGGGAACACTGAAGCTTTCTTT
CDR3 protein: CASSPSGNTEAFF

D gene: .
clone size: few
J gene: TRBJ1-2
V gene: TRBV28
CDR3 DNA: TGTGCCAGCAGTTCTCGGTATGGCTACACCTTC
CDR3 protein: CASSSRYGYTF

D gene: TRBD1
clone size: .
J gene: TRBJ2-7
V gene: TRBV29-1
CDR3 DNA: TGCAGCGTTGATAGGGACAGTTCCTACGAGCAGTACTTC
CDR3 protein: CSVDRDSSYEQYF

D gene: .
clone size: .
J gene: TRBJ1-1
V gene: TRBV25-1
CDR3 DNA: TGTGCCAGCAGTGCCGAGGCTAGCACTGAAGCTTTCTTT
CDR3 protein: CASSAEASTEAFF

D gene: TRBD1
clone size: .
J gene: TRBJ1-6
V gene: TRBV7-3
CDR3 DNA: TGTGCCAGCAGCTTAAGACAGGGGATTAATTCACCCCTCCACTTT
CDR3 protein: CASSLRQGINSPLHF

D gene: .
clone size: .
J gene: TRBJ2-5
V gene: TRBV5-1
CDR3 DNA: TGCGCCAGCAGCTTGGGTAGTATCCAAGAGACCCAGTACTTC
CDR3 protein: CASSLGSIQETQYF

D gene: .
clone size: .
J gene: TRBJ1-2
V gene: TRBV4-2
CDR3 DNA: TGTGCCAGCAGCCAAGACGGCATGTCAGGGAATGGCTACACCTTC
CDR3 protein: CASSQDGMSGNGYTF

D gene: .
clone size: .
J gene: TRBJ1-1
V gene: TRBV5-1
CDR3 DNA: TGCGCCAGCAGCTTGGAGGGGCTGAACACTGAAGCTTTCTTT
CDR3 protein: CASSLEGLNTEAFF

D gene: .
clone size: .
J gene: TRBJ2-7
V gene: TRBV30
CDR3 DNA: TGTGCCTGGAGTACCAGTCGGGAGCAGTACTTC
CDR3 protein: CAWSTSREQYF